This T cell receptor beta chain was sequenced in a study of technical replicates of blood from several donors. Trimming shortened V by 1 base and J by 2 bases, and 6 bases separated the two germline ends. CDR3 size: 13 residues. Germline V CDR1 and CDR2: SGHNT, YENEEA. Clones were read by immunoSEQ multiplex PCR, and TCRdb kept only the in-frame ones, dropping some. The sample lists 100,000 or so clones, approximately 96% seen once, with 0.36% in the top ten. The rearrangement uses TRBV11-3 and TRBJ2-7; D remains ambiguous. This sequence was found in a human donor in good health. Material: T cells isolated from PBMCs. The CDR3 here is CASSLGTAYEQYF. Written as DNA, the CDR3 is TGTGCCAGCAGCTTAGGCACAGCCTACGAGCAGTACTTC.